This TCR beta chain was obtained from a study of technical replicates of blood from a few donors. J gave up 4 bases and V 4 bases, and 15 bases lay outside the gene matches. This CDR3 is 20 amino acids long. Germline CDR1 MNHNS, CDR2 SASEGT. Clones were sequenced by immunoSEQ multiplex PCR, and TCRdb holds only the in-frame ones, with some missing. Here the sample spans approximately 70,000 clones, approximately 97% being singletons. The source of this sequence is a human donor in good health. The V gene is TRBV6-1, the J gene TRBJ2-5, with 16 bases identical to TRBD2. Specimen: T cells isolated from PBMCs. CDR3 nucleotides: TGTGCCAGCAGTGGGACTCAAATAGGGACTAGCGGGAGGGCCAGAGAGACCCAGTACTTC. Translated, it gives CASSGTQIGTSGRARETQYF.